This entry lists 2 T cell receptor beta chains sequenced from one sample in a study of OX40 agonist ivuxolimab in advanced cancers. Clones were sequenced by immunoSEQ multiplex PCR, and TCRdb holds only the in-frame ones, with some missing. The sample holds tens of thousands of clones, about 87% seen once. Sequencing used CD4+ or CD8+ T cells sorted from blood, obtained in a trial of the OX40 agonist ivuxolimab. The receptor set was obtained from an adult with an advanced solid tumor such as melanoma, head and neck, liver or kidney cancer.

This chain links TRBV7-9 with TRBJ1-4, with D hard to call. The V and J ends lost 1 base and 3 bases respectively, with 12 bases between them. CDR1 is SEHNR and CDR2 is FQNEAQ in the germline V gene (reference sequence). The CDR3 length is 16 residues. DNA for the CDR3: TGTGCCAGCAGCTTAGGCACGGGGAGGCCTAATGAAAAACTGTTTTTT. Translation: CASSLGTGRPNEKLFF.

This clone appeared a single time. The V call is TRBV6-4, the J call TRBJ1-1, with TRBD1 matching over 7 bases. The CDR3 runs 13 residues. CDR1 is MRHNA, CDR2 SNTAGT, per germline. After removal of 6 bases from V and 4 bases from J, the junction contained 5 bases not matched to a gene. The CDR3 nucleotides read TGTGCCAGCAGGGCCTCAGGGGGCACTGAAGCTTTCTTT. It encodes CASRASGGTEAFF.